A single sample is the source of the 5 T cell receptor beta chains below, sequenced in a study of blood T cell repertoires in COVID-19. Generated by immunoSEQ multiplex PCR, the TCRdb table keeps only in-frame clones and is missing some. This sample has about 320,000 clones, with roughly 85% found just once. The sample consisted of peripheral blood. The receptor set was obtained from a human donor in a cohort sampled during active COVID-19.

The chain uses TRBV6-5 and TRBJ2-7; perhaps TRBD1 as D (5 bases). The CDR3 contains 12 residues. V was clipped by 11 bases and J by 6 bases, with 17 bases between them. CDR1 MNHEY and CDR2 SVGAGI come from the germline V gene. The CDR3 spells CALRAGNIEQYF. DNA for the CDR3: TGTGCCCTTAGGGCAGGGAACATCGAGCAGTACTTC.

The chain combines TRBV14 with TRBJ1-2, with TRBD1 as a possible D gene (5 bases). V was shortened by 7 bases and J by 4 bases, with 13 bases between the two germline ends. Germline values: CDR1 SGHDN, CDR2 FVKESK. The CDR3 contains 13 residues. The CDR3 sequence is CASNRGTGYGYTF. The CDR3 nucleotides read TGTGCCAGCAACCGGGGGACCGGCTATGGCTACACCTTC.

The table lists this clone with a few counts. The chain recombines TRBV7-9 with TRBJ1-5; D is unresolved. Trimming took 5 bases from V and 4 from J, leaving 9 bases between them. CDR3 length: 13 residues. Germline CDR1 is SEHNR and CDR2 is FQNEAQ (reference sequence). The CDR3 bases are TGTGCCAGCAGCGCCGCCGGTAATCAGCCCCAGCATTTT. Translation: CASSAAGNQPQHF.

The V call is TRBV7-9, the J call TRBJ1-1, with no clear D. This CDR3 has 14 amino acids. The V end was cut by 5 bases, the J end by 7 bases, with 17 bases between. CDR1 and CDR2 from the germline V gene are SEHNR and FQNEAQ (reference sequence). CDR3 amino acids: CASSPAGSRIEAFF. CDR3 in DNA: TGTGCCAGCAGCCCCGCCGGGTCCCGGATTGAAGCTTTCTTT.

This clone was seen only a few times. V is TRBV7-8 and J is TRBJ2-7, with 9 bases matching TRBD1. Looked up from germline, CDR1 is SGHVS and CDR2 is FQNEAQ. V trimming: 5 bases; J trimming: 0 bases; junction bases outside the gene matches: 5. The CDR3 is 15 residues long. CDR3 in DNA: TGTGCCAGCAGCACCCGGACAGGGGACTCCTACGAGCAGTACTTC. Translation: CASSTRTGDSYEQYF.